Here is one T cell receptor (beta chain) with its context. The target antigen is unknown. Vbeta (60) and Jbeta (13) primers were used in the PCR. The assay was immunoSEQ multiplex PCR, and TCRdb's table has in-frame clones only and misses some. The sample gives 110,000 or so clones, roughly 13% of which show up once; 16% is in the top ten. The record originates from a study of cytomegalovirus exposure and HLA in healthy donors. Notes on the study in general: Among TCR sequences, most were rare, though some public TCRs appeared in many donors.

CDR1 and CDR2 (germline): DFQATT, SNEGSKA (reference sequence). This CDR3 is 11 amino acids long. V lost 7 bases to trimming and J lost 0 bases, with 6 bases between them. The J gene is TRBJ1-1, the V gene TRBV20-1; D is uncertain. The specimen sequenced was PBMCs. This receptor was taken from a man in his forties in good health and CMV-seropositive. The DNA of the CDR3 is TGCAGTGTACAGCTGAACACTGAAGCTTTCTTT. Protein product: CSVQLNTEAFF.